This TCR beta chain originates from a study of identical twins. Each CDR3 protein is one row after TCRdb ran MiXCR on the 5' RACE reads. The table includes over 250,000 distinct CDR3 sequences, 8% to 9.5% detected once. Germline CDR1 and CDR2: MNHEY and SVGEGT. Deletions cut 0 bases from V and 2 bases from J, with 14 bases between. This CDR3 comprises 16 residues. All donors comprised healthy Caucasians. The same sample was also studied in work on yellow fever vaccine responses in identical twins.

Sequencing used CD8+ T cells sorted from blood. This sequence joins TRBV6-2 or TRBV6-3 and TRBJ2-7, with D possibly TRBD1 on 5 matching bases. This receptor was taken from a young woman in good health. The CDR3: CASSYSDSHLTYEQYF. The CDR3 coding sequence is TGTGCCAGCAGTTACTCCGACAGCCATTTAACCTACGAGCAGTACTTC.